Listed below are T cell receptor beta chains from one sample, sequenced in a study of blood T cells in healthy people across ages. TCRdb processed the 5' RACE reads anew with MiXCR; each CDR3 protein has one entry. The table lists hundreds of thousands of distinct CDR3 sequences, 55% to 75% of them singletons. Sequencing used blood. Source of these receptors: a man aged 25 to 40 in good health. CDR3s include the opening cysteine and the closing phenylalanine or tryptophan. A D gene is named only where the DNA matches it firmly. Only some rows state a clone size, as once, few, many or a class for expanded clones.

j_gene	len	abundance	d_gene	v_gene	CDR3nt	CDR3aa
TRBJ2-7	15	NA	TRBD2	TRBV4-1	TGCGCCAGCAGTTTTCTAACGGGAGGGCGGGACGAGCAGTACTTC	CASSFLTGGRDEQYF
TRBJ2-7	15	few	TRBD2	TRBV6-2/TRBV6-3	TGTGCCAGCAGAAAAGGACTAGCGGGAGACGACGAGCAGTACTTC	CASRKGLAGDDEQYF
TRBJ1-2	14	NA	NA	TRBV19	TGTGCCAGTAGCCTTATAGGCCCTAACTATGGCTACACCTTC	CASSLIGPNYGYTF
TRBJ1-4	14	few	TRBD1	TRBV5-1	TGCGCCAGCAGCGTGGGACAGAGAAATGAAAAACTGTTTTTT	CASSVGQRNEKLFF
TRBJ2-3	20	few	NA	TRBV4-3	TGCGCCAGCAGCCAAGATCTGGGAGGGGGCGGGAGAGTCAGCACAGATACGCAGTATTTT	CASSQDLGGGGRVSTDTQYF
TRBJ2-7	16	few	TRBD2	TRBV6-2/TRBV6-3	TGTGCCAGCAGGCGATCGGGACTAGCGGATACCTACGAGCAGTACTTC	CASRRSGLADTYEQYF
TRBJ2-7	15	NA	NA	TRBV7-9	TGTGCCAGCAGCTTAGGGGGGTATGGTGGCTACGAGCAGTACTTC	CASSLGGYGGYEQYF
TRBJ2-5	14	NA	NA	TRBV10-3	TGTGCCATCAGTGAGCGGGACACTTCGGAGACCCAGTACTTC	CAISERDTSETQYF
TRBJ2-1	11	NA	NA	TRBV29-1	TGCAGCGTTCGTAACACTAATGAGCAGTTCTTC	CSVRNTNEQFF
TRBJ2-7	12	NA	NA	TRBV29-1	TGCAGCGCCGGCACATCGGAGGCGGAGCAGTACTTC	CSAGTSEAEQYF
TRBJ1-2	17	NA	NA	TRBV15	TGTGCCACCAGCAGAGGACTTGATAACTACATAAACTATGGCTACACCTTC	CATSRGLDNYINYGYTF
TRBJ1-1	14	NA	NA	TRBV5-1	TGCGCCAGCAGCCGGGACCCACAGAACACTGAAGCTTTCTTT	CASSRDPQNTEAFF
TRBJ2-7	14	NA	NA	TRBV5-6	TGTGCCAGCAGCTTGGGGGCAGTACTCTACGAGCAGTACTTC	CASSLGAVLYEQYF
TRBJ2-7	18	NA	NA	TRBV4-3	TGCGCCAGCAGCCAAGACATCGGAGAAATCTTTTCCTACAATGAGCAGTACTTC	CASSQDIGEIFSYNEQYF
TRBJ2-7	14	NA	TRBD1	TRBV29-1	TGCAGCGTCCGGACAGGGGGAGTTCTCGGCGAGCAGTACTTC	CSVRTGGVLGEQYF
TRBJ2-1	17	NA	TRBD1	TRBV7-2	TGTGCCAGCAGCCCAGGGGCCGGGACAGGGCTTAACAATGAGCAGTTCTTC	CASSPGAGTGLNNEQFF
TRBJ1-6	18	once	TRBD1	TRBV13	TGTGCCAGCAGCTTAGGCCGTGACAGGGGGCTCTATAATTCACCCCTCCACTTT	CASSLGRDRGLYNSPLHF
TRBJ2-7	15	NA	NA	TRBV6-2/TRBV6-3	TGTGCCAGCAGTTACTCGGGCGAGAGCTCCTACGAGCAGTACTTC	CASSYSGESSYEQYF
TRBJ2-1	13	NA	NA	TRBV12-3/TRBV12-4	TGTGCCAGCAGCTTGGGGGGAGCCTACGAGCAGTTCTTC	CASSLGGAYEQFF
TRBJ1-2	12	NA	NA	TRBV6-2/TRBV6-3	TGTGCCAGCAGTGATCCGGGGGGCGTCTACACCTTC	CASSDPGGVYTF
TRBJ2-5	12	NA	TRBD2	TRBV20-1	TGCAGTGGTCGGGAGGGCCATGAGACCCAGTACTTC	CSGREGHETQYF
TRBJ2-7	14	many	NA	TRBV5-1	TGTGCCAGCAGCTTAGGTACAGGTACCTACGAGCAGTACTTC	CASSLGTGTYEQYF
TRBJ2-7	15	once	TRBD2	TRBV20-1	TGCAGTGCTAGCCCAAATCCAGCGGGAGTCTACGAGCAGTACTTC	CSASPNPAGVYEQYF
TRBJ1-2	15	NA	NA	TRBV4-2	TGTGCCAGCAGCCAAGTCCTTGGGGGTAGCTATGGCTACACCTTC	CASSQVLGGSYGYTF
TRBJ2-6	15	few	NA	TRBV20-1	TGCAGTGCTATGGACCTCACCTCTGGGGCCAACGTCCTGACTTTC	CSAMDLTSGANVLTF
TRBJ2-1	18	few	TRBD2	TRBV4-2	TGTGCCAGCAGCCAAGAGGAAGTCAGCGGGGGCCGGGGGAATGAGCAGTTCTTC	CASSQEEVSGGRGNEQFF
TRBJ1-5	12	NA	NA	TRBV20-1	TGCAGTGCGATGGGGAGCAATCAGCCCCAGCATTTT	CSAMGSNQPQHF
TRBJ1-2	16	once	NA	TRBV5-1	TGCGCCAGCAGCTCCTCGACGGTCGTGGGGAGCTATGGCTACACCTTC	CASSSSTVVGSYGYTF